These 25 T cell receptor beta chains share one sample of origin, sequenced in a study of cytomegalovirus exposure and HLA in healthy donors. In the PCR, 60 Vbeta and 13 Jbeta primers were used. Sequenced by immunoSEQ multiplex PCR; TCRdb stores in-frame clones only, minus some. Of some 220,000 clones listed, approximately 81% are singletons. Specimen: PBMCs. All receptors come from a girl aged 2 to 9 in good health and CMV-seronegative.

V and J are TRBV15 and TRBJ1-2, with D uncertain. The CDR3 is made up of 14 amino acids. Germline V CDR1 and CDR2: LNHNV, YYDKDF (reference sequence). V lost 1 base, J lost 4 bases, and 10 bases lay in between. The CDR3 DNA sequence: TGTGCCACCAGCAGAGGAGGTAGCGGCTATGGCTACACCTTC. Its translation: CATSRGGSGYGYTF.

The CDR3 is CASSGGQGWSYTF. DNA for the CDR3: TGTGCCAGCAGTGGAGGACAGGGCTGGAGCTACACCTTC. The chain couples TRBV25-1 to TRBJ1-2, with 8 bases fitting TRBD1. Germline assignment: CDR1 MGHDK and CDR2 SYGVNS. V dropped 4 bases and J dropped 9; count of bases not matched to a gene: 7. The CDR3 is 13 residues long.

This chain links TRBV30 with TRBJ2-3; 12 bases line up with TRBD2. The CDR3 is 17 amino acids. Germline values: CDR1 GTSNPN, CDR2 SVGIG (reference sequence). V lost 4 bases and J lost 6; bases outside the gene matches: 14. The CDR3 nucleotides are TGTGCCTGGATCCCATCGCTTCTAGCGGGGGGGAGGGATACGCAGTATTTT. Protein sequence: CAWIPSLLAGGRDTQYF. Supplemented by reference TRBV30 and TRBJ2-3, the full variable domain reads SQTIHQWPATLVQPVGSPLSLECTVEGTSNPNLYWYRQAAGRGLQLLFYSVGIGQISSEVPQNLSASRPQDRQFILSSKKLLLSDSGFYLCAWIPSLLAGGRDTQYFGPGTRLTVL.

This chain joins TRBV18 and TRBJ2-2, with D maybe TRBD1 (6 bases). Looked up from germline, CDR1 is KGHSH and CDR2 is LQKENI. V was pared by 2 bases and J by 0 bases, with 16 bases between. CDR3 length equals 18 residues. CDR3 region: CASSPGGSLNANTGELFF. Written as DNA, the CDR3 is TGTGCCAGCTCACCAGGGGGCAGCCTAAACGCGAACACCGGGGAGCTGTTTTTT.

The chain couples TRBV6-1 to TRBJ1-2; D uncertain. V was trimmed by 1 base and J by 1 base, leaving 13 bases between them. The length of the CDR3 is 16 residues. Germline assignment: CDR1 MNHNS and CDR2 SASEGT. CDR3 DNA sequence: TGTGCCAGCAGTGAAGGGAACAGATTCTTTAACTATGGCTACACCTTC. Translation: CASSEGNRFFNYGYTF.

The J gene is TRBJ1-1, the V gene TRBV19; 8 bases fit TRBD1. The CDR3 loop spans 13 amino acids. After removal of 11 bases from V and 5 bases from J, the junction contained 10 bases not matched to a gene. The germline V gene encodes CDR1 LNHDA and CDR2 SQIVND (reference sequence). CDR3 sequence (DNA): TGTGCCTCCAGGGGGCCGAGTTCGACTGAAGCTTTCTTT. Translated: CASRGPSSTEAFF. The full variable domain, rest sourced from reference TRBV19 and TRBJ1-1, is DGGITQSPKYLFRKEGQNVTLSCEQNLNHDAMYWYRQDPGQGLRLIYYSQIVNDFQKGDIAEGYSVSREKKESFPLTVTSAQKNPTAFYLCASRGPSSTEAFFGQGTRLTVV.

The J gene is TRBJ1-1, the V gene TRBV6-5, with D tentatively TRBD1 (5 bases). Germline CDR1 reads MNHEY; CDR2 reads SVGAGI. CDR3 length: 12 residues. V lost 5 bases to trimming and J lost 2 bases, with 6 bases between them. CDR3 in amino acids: CASSGQNTEAFF. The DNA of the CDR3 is TGTGCCAGCAGTGGACAAAACACTGAAGCTTTCTTT.

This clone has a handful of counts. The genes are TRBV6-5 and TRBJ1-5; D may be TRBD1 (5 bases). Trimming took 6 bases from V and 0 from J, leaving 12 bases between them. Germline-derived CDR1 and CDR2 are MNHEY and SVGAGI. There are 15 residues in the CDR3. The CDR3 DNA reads TGTGCCAGCAGCCGAGGACAAGTTAGCAATCAGCCCCAGCATTTT. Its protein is CASSRGQVSNQPQHF.

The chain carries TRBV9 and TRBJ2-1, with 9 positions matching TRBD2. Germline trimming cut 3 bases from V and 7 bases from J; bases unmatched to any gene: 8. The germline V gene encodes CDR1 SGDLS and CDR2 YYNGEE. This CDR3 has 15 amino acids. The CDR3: CASSALGLARNEQFF. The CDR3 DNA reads TGTGCCAGCAGCGCCCTGGGACTAGCCAGGAATGAGCAGTTCTTC. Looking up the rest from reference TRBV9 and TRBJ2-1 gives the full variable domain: DSGVTQTPKHLITATGQRVTLRCSPRSGDLSVYWYQQSLDQGLQFLIQYYNGEERAKGNILERFSAQQFPDLHSELNLSSLELGDSALYFCASSALGLARNEQFFGPGTRLTVL.

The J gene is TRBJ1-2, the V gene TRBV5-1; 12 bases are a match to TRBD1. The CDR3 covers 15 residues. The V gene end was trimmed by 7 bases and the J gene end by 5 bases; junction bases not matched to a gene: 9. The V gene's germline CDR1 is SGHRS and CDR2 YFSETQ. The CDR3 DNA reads TGCGCCAGCTCTATTTTGGGACAGGGGGCATATGGCTACACCTTC. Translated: CASSILGQGAYGYTF.

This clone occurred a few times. The CDR3 region has the DNA TGTGCCAGCTCGGTATACCAAGAGACCCAGTACTTC. Its translation: CASSVYQETQYF. The chain joins TRBV5-6 to TRBJ2-5; D uncertain. Germline V gives CDR1 SGHDT, CDR2 YYEEEE. V lost 7 bases, J lost 0 bases, and 7 bases lay in between. The CDR3 covers 12 residues.

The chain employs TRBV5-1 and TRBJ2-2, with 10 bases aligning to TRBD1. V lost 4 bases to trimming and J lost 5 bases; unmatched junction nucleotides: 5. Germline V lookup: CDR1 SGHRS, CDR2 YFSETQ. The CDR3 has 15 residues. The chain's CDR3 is CASSVGTGETGELFF. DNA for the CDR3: TGCGCCAGCAGCGTAGGGACAGGGGAGACCGGGGAGCTGTTTTTT.

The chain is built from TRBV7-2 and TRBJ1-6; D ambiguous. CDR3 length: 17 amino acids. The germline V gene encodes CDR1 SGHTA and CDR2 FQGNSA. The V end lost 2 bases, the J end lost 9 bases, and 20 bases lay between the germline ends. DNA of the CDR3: TGTGCCAGCAGCTTAAGCGGGCCGGGGAGCTACATTTCACCCCTCCACTTT. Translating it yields CASSLSGPGSYISPLHF.

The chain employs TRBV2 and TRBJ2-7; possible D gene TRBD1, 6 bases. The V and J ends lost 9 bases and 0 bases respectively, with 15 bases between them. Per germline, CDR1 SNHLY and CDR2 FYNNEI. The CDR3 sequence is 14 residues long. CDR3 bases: TGTGCCAGTTACAGGGTATCCACCTCCTACGAGCAGTACTTC. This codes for CASYRVSTSYEQYF.

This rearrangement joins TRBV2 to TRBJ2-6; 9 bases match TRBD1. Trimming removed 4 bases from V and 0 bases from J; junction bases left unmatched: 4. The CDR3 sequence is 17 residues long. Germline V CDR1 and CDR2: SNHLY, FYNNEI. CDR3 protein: CASSGGTGTSGANVLTF. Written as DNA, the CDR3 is TGTGCCAGCAGTGGGGGGACAGGGACCTCTGGGGCCAACGTCCTGACTTTC. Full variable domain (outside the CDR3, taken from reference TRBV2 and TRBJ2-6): EPEVTQTPSHQVTQMGQEVILRCVPISNHLYFYWYRQILGQKVEFLVSFYNNEISEKSEIFDDQFSVERPDGSNFTLKIRSTKLEDSAMYFCASSGGTGTSGANVLTFGAGSRLTVL.

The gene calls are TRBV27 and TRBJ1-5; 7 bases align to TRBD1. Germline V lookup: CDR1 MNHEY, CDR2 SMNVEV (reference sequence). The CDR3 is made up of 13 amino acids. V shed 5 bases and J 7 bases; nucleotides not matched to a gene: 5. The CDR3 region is CASSQGVVQPQHF. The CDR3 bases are TGTGCCAGCAGTCAGGGGGTGGTACAGCCCCAGCATTTT.

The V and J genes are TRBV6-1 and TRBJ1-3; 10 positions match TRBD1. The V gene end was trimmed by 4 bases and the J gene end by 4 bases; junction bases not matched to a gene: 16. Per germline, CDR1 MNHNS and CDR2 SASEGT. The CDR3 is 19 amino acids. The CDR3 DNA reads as TGTGCCAGCAGTGTACGGGGACAGGGGACTACCTCGGGGGGAAACACCATATATTTT. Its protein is CASSVRGQGTTSGGNTIYF.

CDR3 protein: CASSLGGRRVYGYTF. In nucleotides, the CDR3 is TGTGCCAGCAGCTTGGGGGGGCGCCGGGTCTATGGCTACACCTTC. This rearrangement joins TRBV5-4 to TRBJ1-2; TRBD1 is a possible D gene (6 bases). The CDR3 length is 15 residues. Germline CDR1 and CDR2: SGHNT and YYREEE (reference sequence). Trimming cost V 0 bases and J 4 bases, with 13 bases left between them.

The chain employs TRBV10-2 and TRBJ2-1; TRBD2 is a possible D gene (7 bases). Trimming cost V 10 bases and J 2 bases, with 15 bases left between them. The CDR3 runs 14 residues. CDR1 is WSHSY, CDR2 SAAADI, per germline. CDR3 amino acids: CATGGWVTYNEQFF. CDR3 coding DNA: TGCGCCACGGGGGGCTGGGTCACCTACAATGAGCAGTTCTTC.

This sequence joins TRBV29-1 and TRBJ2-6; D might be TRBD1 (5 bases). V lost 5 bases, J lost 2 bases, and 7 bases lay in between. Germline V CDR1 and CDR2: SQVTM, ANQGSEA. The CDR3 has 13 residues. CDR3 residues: CSVIRAGANVLTF. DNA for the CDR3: TGCAGCGTTATCAGGGCTGGGGCCAACGTCCTGACTTTC.

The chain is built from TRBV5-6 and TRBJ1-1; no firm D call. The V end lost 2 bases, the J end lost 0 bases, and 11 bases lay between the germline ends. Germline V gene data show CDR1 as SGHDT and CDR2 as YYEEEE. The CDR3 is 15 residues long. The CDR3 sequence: CASSFWRTMNTEAFF. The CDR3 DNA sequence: TGTGCCAGCAGCTTTTGGAGGACCATGAACACTGAAGCTTTCTTT.

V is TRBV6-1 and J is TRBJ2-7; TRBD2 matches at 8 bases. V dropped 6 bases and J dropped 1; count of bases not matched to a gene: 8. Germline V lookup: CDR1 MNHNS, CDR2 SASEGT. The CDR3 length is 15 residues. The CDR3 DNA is TGTGCCAGCAGAGACCTCGGGACTAGTTCCTACGAGCAGTACTTC. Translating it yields CASRDLGTSSYEQYF.

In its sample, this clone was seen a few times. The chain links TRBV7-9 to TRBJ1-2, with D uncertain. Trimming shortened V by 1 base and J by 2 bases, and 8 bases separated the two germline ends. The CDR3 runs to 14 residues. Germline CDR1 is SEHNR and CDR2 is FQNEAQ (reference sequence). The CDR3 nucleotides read TGTGCCAGCAGCTTAGACGCGGTAAACTATGGCTACACCTTC. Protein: CASSLDAVNYGYTF.

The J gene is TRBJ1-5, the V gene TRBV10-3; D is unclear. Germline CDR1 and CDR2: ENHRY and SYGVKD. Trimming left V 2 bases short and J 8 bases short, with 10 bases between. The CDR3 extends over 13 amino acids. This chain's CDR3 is CAISEQVMEPQHF. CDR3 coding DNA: TGTGCCATCAGTGAGCAGGTGATGGAGCCCCAGCATTTT.

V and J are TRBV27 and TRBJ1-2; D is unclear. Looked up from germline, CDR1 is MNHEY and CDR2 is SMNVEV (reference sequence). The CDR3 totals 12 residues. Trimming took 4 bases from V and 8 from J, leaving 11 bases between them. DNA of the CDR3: TGTGCCAGCAGTTCCTGGCCGTCGGGCTACACCTTC. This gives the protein CASSSWPSGYTF.